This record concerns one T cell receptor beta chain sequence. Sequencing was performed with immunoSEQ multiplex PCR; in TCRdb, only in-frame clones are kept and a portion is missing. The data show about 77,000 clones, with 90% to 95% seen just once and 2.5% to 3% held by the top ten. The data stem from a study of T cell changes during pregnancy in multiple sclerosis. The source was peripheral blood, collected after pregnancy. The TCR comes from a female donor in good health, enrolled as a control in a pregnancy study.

This CDR3 reads CASSETRVEYQETQYF. CDR3 DNA sequence: TGTGCCAGCAGTGAAACCAGGGTGGAATACCAAGAGACCCAGTACTTC. The V gene is TRBV2, the J gene TRBJ2-5; perhaps TRBD1 as D (5 bases). The CDR3 is 16 residues long. The germline V gene encodes CDR1 SNHLY and CDR2 FYNNEI. Trimming cost V 2 bases and J 0 bases, with 13 bases left between them.